These 30 T cell receptor beta chains were sequenced from one sample in a study of blood T cell repertoires in COVID-19. The table came from immunoSEQ multiplex PCR; TCRdb's copy has only in-frame clones and leaves some out. The data show approximately 70,000 clones, with 80% to 85% seen just once and roughly a tenth held by the top ten. Sequencing was carried out using peripheral blood. These receptor sequences come from a woman older than 75 with acute or convalescent COVID-19.

This clone was counted only a few times. V and J are TRBV5-1 and TRBJ2-1; no clear D gene. The CDR3 totals 12 residues. V lost 7 bases and J lost 1, with 6 bases in between. Germline CDR1 is SGHRS and CDR2 is YFSETQ. CDR3 amino acids: CASSVSYNEQFF. CDR3 DNA: TGCGCCAGCTCGGTTTCCTACAATGAGCAGTTCTTC.

The gene calls are TRBV11-2 and TRBJ1-2, with a possible D match to TRBD1 (5 bases). The CDR3 is 15 amino acids. Trimming cost V 2 bases and J 2 bases, with 12 bases left between them. Germline V gene sequence: CDR1 SGHAT, CDR2 FQNNGV. CDR3 coding DNA: TGTGCCAGCAGCTTATTTACAGGTGTCAACTATGGCTACACCTTC. Residues: CASSLFTGVNYGYTF.

The CDR3 is CASSRGATGELFF. CDR3 DNA sequence: TGTGCCAGCAGCCGGGGGGCCACCGGGGAGCTGTTTTTT. This sequence joins TRBV2 and TRBJ2-2; D perhaps matches TRBD2 (7 bases). The CDR3 extends over 13 amino acids. Germline CDR1 SNHLY, CDR2 FYNNEI. Trimming removed 6 bases from V and 4 bases from J, with 9 bases in between.

The table lists this clone with a few counts. The chain carries TRBV21-1 and TRBJ1-2. TRBV21-1 is a listed pseudogene. This CDR3 is built from 13 residues. CDR3 amino acids: CASSKEDSLGYTF. CDR3 nucleotide sequence: TGTGCCAGCAGCAAGGAGGACTCTTTGGGCTACACCTTC.

This sequence joins TRBV6-5 and TRBJ2-1; 7 positions match TRBD2. The CDR3 sequence is 15 residues long. Germline CDR1 and CDR2: MNHEY and SVGAGI. The trim removed 8 bases at V and 0 bases at J, leaving 7 bases unmatched. The CDR3 coding sequence is TGTGCCAGCGGGTTGAGCGGGACCTCCTACAATGAGCAGTTCTTC. Amino acid sequence: CASGLSGTSYNEQFF.

V gene TRBV6-1 combines with J gene TRBJ1-2; 7 nucleotides agree with TRBD1. V lost 2 bases and J lost 1; bases outside the gene matches: 1. The CDR3 is made up of 14 amino acids. CDR1 is MNHNS, CDR2 SASEGT, per germline. The CDR3 reads CASSENRGNYGYTF. For the CDR3, the DNA is TGTGCCAGCAGTGAAAACAGGGGTAACTATGGCTACACCTTC.

The chain joins TRBV11-2 to TRBJ1-2, with a possible D match to TRBD1 (5 bases). Germline values: CDR1 SGHAT, CDR2 FQNNGV. Between the trimmed V and J ends, which lost 0 bases and 4 bases, there was a span of 9 bases. CDR3 length equals 14 residues. The CDR3 region has the DNA TGTGCCAGCAGCTTAGATTTGACAGCCTATGGCTACACCTTC. This translates into CASSLDLTAYGYTF.

This chain connects TRBV5-1 to TRBJ1-5, with D unresolved. Germline V gene sequence: CDR1 SGHRS, CDR2 YFSETQ. V lost 0 bases, J lost 3 bases, and 13 bases lay in between. This CDR3 region has 16 residues. The CDR3 region has the DNA TGCGCCAGCAGCTTGGGGCAGCGAGGCCCCAATCAGCCCCAGCATTTT. Translated, it gives CASSLGQRGPNQPQHF.

The V gene is TRBV5-8, the J gene TRBJ1-1, with 9 bases that match TRBD1. Germline loops: CDR1 SGHTS, CDR2 YDEGEE. This CDR3 has 15 amino acids. Germline trimming cut 4 bases from V and 6 bases from J; bases unmatched to any gene: 10. CDR3 loop: CASSTGGTGTAEAFF. The CDR3 DNA reads TGTGCCAGCAGCACAGGTGGGACAGGGACCGCTGAAGCTTTCTTT.

CDR3 sequence reads: CATSRRGSGNEQFF. For the CDR3, the DNA is TGTGCCACCAGCAGGAGGGGGAGCGGCAATGAGCAGTTCTTC. The rearrangement uses TRBV15 and TRBJ2-1; the D gene is possibly TRBD1 (6 bases). CDR1 is LNHNV, CDR2 YYDKDF, per germline (reference sequence). This CDR3 comprises 14 residues. V was shortened by 3 bases and J by 6 bases, with 12 bases between the two germline ends.

Only one count was recorded for this clone. The chain has TRBV19 and TRBJ2-5; 15 nucleotides align to TRBD2. V lost 6 bases and J lost 3; bases outside the gene matches: 5. Per germline, CDR1 LNHDA and CDR2 SQIVND (reference sequence). This CDR3 is 16 amino acids long. This CDR3 is CASSPGLAGGKETQYF. DNA for the CDR3: TGTGCCAGTAGCCCGGGACTAGCGGGGGGTAAAGAGACCCAGTACTTC.

Remarks on this clone: The junction does not match germline at one end; this may be a read error. The rearrangement joins TRBV7-7 to TRBJ1-3; D gene unclear. The germline V gene has CDR1 SSHAT and CDR2 FNYEAQ (reference sequence). This CDR3 has 17 amino acids. The CDR3 sequence: CASSLAGGPSSGNTIYF. The CDR3 bases are TGTGCTAGCAGCTTAGCGGGAGGGCCCAGTTCTGGAAACACCATATATTTT.

The rearrangement links TRBV10-3 to TRBJ2-3; 12 bases fit TRBD2. The CDR3 loop spans 16 amino acids. J gave up 4 bases and V 6 bases, and 8 bases lay outside the gene matches. Per germline, CDR1 ENHRY and CDR2 SYGVKD. CDR3 in DNA: TGTGCCATCAGCGGACTAGCGGGGACGTGGCCAGATACGCAGTATTTT. It yields the protein CAISGLAGTWPDTQYF.

The chain is built from TRBV19 and TRBJ2-4; a weak D match, TRBD2 (6 bases). Per germline, CDR1 LNHDA and CDR2 SQIVND (reference sequence). The CDR3 runs to 12 residues. V was trimmed by 3 bases and J by 15 bases, leaving 15 bases between them. The CDR3 DNA follows: TGTGCCAGTAGTATTTCAATGGGCGGGGTGTACTTC. Translation: CASSISMGGVYF.

The rearrangement links TRBV29-1 to TRBJ1-1, with D perhaps matching TRBD1 (5 bases). Trimming shortened V by 4 bases and J by 5 bases, and 14 bases separated the two germline ends. Germline V gene sequence: CDR1 SQVTM, CDR2 ANQGSEA. CDR3 size: 13 residues. The CDR3 loop reads CSVVGQGWTEAFF. The CDR3 DNA follows: TGCAGCGTTGTGGGGCAGGGATGGACTGAAGCTTTCTTT.

The rearrangement links TRBV6-5 to TRBJ2-2; D may be TRBD2 (6 bases). The CDR3 sequence is 14 residues long. Per germline, CDR1 MNHEY and CDR2 SVGAGI. Deletions cut 5 bases from V and 8 bases from J, with 15 bases between. The CDR3 bases are TGTGCCAGCAGTCGGGGGACCTCGGAAGGGGAGCTGTTTTTT. Its protein product is CASSRGTSEGELFF.

J is TRBJ1-1 and V is TRBV7-2; D remains ambiguous. Germline CDR1 is SGHTA and CDR2 is FQGNSA. Deletions cut 1 base from V and 1 base from J, with 7 bases between. The CDR3 is 14 residues long. DNA of the CDR3: TGTGCCAGCAGCTTAGTGGCGGGGAACACTGAAGCTTTCTTT. Protein product: CASSLVAGNTEAFF.

The genes are TRBV27 and TRBJ2-7, with TRBD2 matching 14 bases. The CDR3 spans 18 residues. Unmatched junction bases numbered 13, after V lost 6 bases and J lost 3 bases. Germline V gene lookup returns CDR1 MNHEY and CDR2 SMNVEV (reference sequence). CDR3 in DNA: TGTGCCAGCAGCCCCACCGGTAGACTAGCGGGGGGGGGCTACGAGCAGTACTTC. It specifies CASSPTGRLAGGGYEQYF.

The chain employs TRBV11-1 and TRBJ1-6; 8 nucleotides line up with TRBD1. J lost 5 bases, V lost 3 bases, and 6 bases had no gene match. The CDR3 loop spans 16 amino acids. Per the germline V gene, CDR1 is SGHAT and CDR2 is FQDESV (reference sequence). CDR3 residues: CASSFLGQGHNSPLHF. The CDR3 DNA sequence: TGTGCCAGCAGCTTCCTCGGACAGGGACATAATTCACCCCTCCACTTT.

The V gene is TRBV19, the J gene TRBJ1-5; 9 bases fit TRBD1. Trimming removed 8 bases from V and 9 bases from J; junction bases left unmatched: 17. The CDR3 covers 16 residues. Germline V gene sequence: CDR1 LNHDA, CDR2 SQIVND (reference sequence). DNA of the CDR3: TGTGCCAGTCGAAACCCCGGGACAGGGACTAGGGGGCCCCAGCATTTT. Protein sequence: CASRNPGTGTRGPQHF.

This clone has just one count. This sequence joins TRBV9 and TRBJ2-5; 12 nucleotides align to TRBD2. V dropped 5 bases and J dropped 2; count of bases not matched to a gene: 10. The CDR3 is 17 residues long. Germline assignment: CDR1 SGDLS and CDR2 YYNGEE. The CDR3 DNA is TGTGCCAGCAGTCCCCGAGCGCTAGCGGGGGGGCAAGAGACCCAGTACTTC. Encoded protein: CASSPRALAGGQETQYF.

The CDR3 coding sequence is TGTGCCTGGAGCGCGGACTTGTCTGGAAACACCATATATTTT. Protein: CAWSADLSGNTIYF. V usage is TRBV30 and J usage is TRBJ1-3; D is ambiguous. Trimming removed 3 bases from V and 1 base from J, with 10 bases in between. The CDR3 runs 14 residues. Germline CDR1 and CDR2: GTSNPN and SVGIG (reference sequence).

The rearrangement links TRBV19 to TRBJ2-2; D is possibly TRBD2 (6 bases). Trimming shortened V by 4 bases and J by 2 bases, and 11 bases separated the two germline ends. CDR3 length: 15 amino acids. Germline values: CDR1 LNHDA, CDR2 SQIVND (reference sequence). CDR3 loop: CASSSGALNTGELFF. The CDR3 DNA reads TGTGCCAGTAGTAGCGGGGCCCTCAACACCGGGGAGCTGTTTTTT.

This clone appeared a single time. V and J are TRBV5-6 and TRBJ1-2, with D perhaps TRBD1 (6 bases). V was trimmed by 4 bases and J by 0 bases, leaving 13 bases between them. Looked up from germline, CDR1 is SGHDT and CDR2 is YYEEEE. The CDR3 totals 15 residues. The CDR3 DNA reads TGTGCCAGCAGCCCAGGGGACCGAGCTAACTATGGCTACACCTTC. It is translated as CASSPGDRANYGYTF.

The chain has TRBV5-1 and TRBJ2-7; D remains unclear. V shed 5 bases and J shed 6 bases, with 15 bases lying between them. CDR3 length: 13 amino acids. The germline V gene has CDR1 SGHRS and CDR2 YFSETQ. The CDR3 here is CASRSATSGEQYF. DNA of the CDR3: TGCGCCAGCAGGTCTGCTACCTCGGGCGAGCAGTACTTC. The variable domain in full, completed from reference TRBV5-1 and TRBJ2-7, reads KAGVTQTPRYLIKTRGQQVTLSCSPISGHRSVSWYQQTPGQGLQFLFEYFSETQRNKGNFPGRFSGRQFSNSRSEMNVSTLELGDSALYLCASRSATSGEQYFGPGTRLTVT.

V is TRBV27 and J is TRBJ1-5; D might be TRBD1 (5 bases). V lost 4 bases, J lost 8 bases, and 15 bases lay in between. The CDR3 consists of 14 residues. In germline, CDR1 is MNHEY, CDR2 SMNVEV (reference sequence). DNA of the CDR3: TGTGCCAGCAGTTCCATGACAGACTTGGAGCCCCAGCATTTT. Translated, it gives CASSSMTDLEPQHF.

This clone has just a few counts. The rearrangement joins TRBV21-1 to TRBJ2-7; the D segment call TRBD1 is taken from the table without a DNA check. TRBV21-1 constitutes a pseudogene. CDR3 length: 14 residues. The CDR3 sequence: CASSPRTGSYEQYF. The CDR3 DNA sequence: TGTGCCAGCAGCCCCCGGACAGGCTCCTACGAGCAGTACTTC.

This clone was recorded only once. The CDR3 DNA reads TGTGCCAGCTCCACCCGGACAGGGGCCGACTATGGCTACACCTTC. Translated, it gives CASSTRTGADYGYTF. The rearrangement uses TRBV6-5 and TRBJ1-2; TRBD1 aligns across 9 bases. J lost 3 bases, V lost 8 bases, and 10 bases had no gene match. The CDR3 extends over 15 amino acids. Germline values: CDR1 MNHEY, CDR2 SVGAGI.

The J gene is TRBJ2-6, the V gene TRBV6-5; D gene uncertain. Per the germline V gene, CDR1 is MNHEY and CDR2 is SVGAGI. CDR3 length equals 16 residues. V lost 1 base and J lost 0, with 7 bases in between. DNA for the CDR3: TGTGCCAGCAGTTACTTTTACAGCTCTGGGGCCAACGTCCTGACTTTC. Translation gives CASSYFYSSGANVLTF.

A few counts support this clone. CDR3 residues: CSVEEELGQRSIGYGYTF. CDR3 coding DNA: TGCAGCGTTGAAGAGGAGTTGGGACAACGTTCGATAGGCTATGGCTACACCTTC. The chain joins TRBV29-1 to TRBJ1-2; weak D call: TRBD1 (6 bases). Trimming took off 0 bases at V and 4 bases at J, with 24 bases between the two ends. The germline V gene has CDR1 SQVTM and CDR2 ANQGSEA. The CDR3 loop spans 18 amino acids.